This T cell receptor beta chain comes out of a study of T cell repertoires in aging, cancer and after chemotherapy. Study at large: Healthy donor repertoires were recorded over several months to years and showed clear clonal overlap. General study findings and limits: Immunological memory after chemotherapy cannot be judged from the repertoire data. Compared with age-matched healthy donors, untreated hematological or solid cancer patients showed higher blood TCR clonality.

Looked up from germline, CDR1 is KGHDR and CDR2 is SFDVKD. This CDR3 has 16 residues. V gave up 9 bases and J gave up 2 bases, with 20 bases separating them. The template was genomic DNA from peripheral blood, not RNA. A mixed TRB-A/B primer pool amplified rearranged TRB by multiplex touch-down PCR. TCRdb reprocessed the multiplex PCR reads via MiXCR and lists one record per CDR3 protein. The repertoire holds approximately 2,000 distinct CDR3 sequences, about 28% seen once, with roughly 34% in the top ten. This clonotype is medium-sized. Its antigen is unidentified. Sequenced sample: blood. The chain employs TRBV24-1 and TRBJ2-3, with D perhaps TRBD1 or TRBD2 (6 bases each). The receptor's source is a human donor in good health. CDR3 sequence (DNA): TGTGCCACCTTACCCGGGGGCGGAGCGCCCACAGATACGCAGTATTTT. This codes for CATLPGGGAPTDTQYF.